Listed below are T cell receptor beta chains from one sample, sequenced in a study of CD4 T cells in relation to SARS-CoV-2 and coronaviruses. For these receptors, no antigen is known. Some clones are missing from TCRdb's copy, which holds only in-frame ones; the method was immunoSEQ multiplex PCR. The sample lists roughly 20,000 clones; 66% were seen once. Material for sequencing was CD4+ T cells from PBMCs, cultured in vitro. These receptors were collected from a human donor in good health. CDR3s leave out the opening cysteine and the closing phenylalanine or tryptophan.

j_call | v_call | cdr3_aa
TRBJ2-7 | TRBV15 | ATSRDPGGTYEQY
TRBJ1-1 | TRBV7-9 | ASSLPGKPNTEAF
TRBJ1-5 | TRBV7-9 | ASSSGTGEASNQPQH
TRBJ2-5 | TRBV6-6 | ASSYVETQY
TRBJ2-7 | TRBV6-5 | ASKIDRDLSYEQY
TRBJ1-5 | TRBV19 | ASSRRRGDKGNQPQH
TRBJ2-7 | TRBV7-2 | ASSLRQGSSYEQY
TRBJ1-1 | TRBV12-3/TRBV12-4 | ASSLSQGSEAF
TRBJ1-6 | TRBV7-2 | ASSDLTSGGGPLH
TRBJ2-1 | TRBV6-2/TRBV6-3 | ASSYEPDNGDEQF
TRBJ2-7 | TRBV7-8 | ASSLEARGYEPLF
TRBJ1-3 | TRBV9 | ASSARGDYSGNTIY
TRBJ1-1 | TRBV7-2 | ASSPRRGGTEAF
TRBJ1-1 | TRBV5-4 | ASSSTGGGTEAF
TRBJ1-4 | TRBV5-1 | ASSLAPGVSTNEKLF
TRBJ2-3 | TRBV6-5 | ASSLRTRVEGDTQY
TRBJ2-2 | TRBV2 | ASRGLVPGELF
TRBJ1-5 | TRBV5-6 | ASSSMGQGRNQPQH
TRBJ1-6 | TRBV19 | ASSLDRAGSPLH
TRBJ1-1 | TRBV2 | ASTLDRVEAF
TRBJ2-1 | TRBV9 | ASSVGASGHEQF
TRBJ2-1 | TRBV5-1 | ASSLGPDNEQF
TRBJ1-6 | TRBV29-1 | SVEAGGTLNSPLH
TRBJ1-2 | TRBV10-3 | AISESSQGGGGYT
TRBJ1-1 | TRBV18 | ASSSRQGNTEAF
TRBJ1-2 | TRBV5-4 | ASSLDTYGYT
TRBJ2-5 | TRBV5-4 | ASRTSGRGETQY
TRBJ1-2 | TRBV7-2 | ASSLARQGYGYT